These 10 T cell receptor beta chains originate from one sample sequenced in a study of resident and recirculating memory T cells in vitiligo. Only in-frame clones appear in the TCRdb table, and some are missing; sequencing was by immunoSEQ multiplex PCR. The table lists 75,000 to 95,000 clones, around 92% of them singletons. The sample was blood. The receptors originated from a male donor with vitiligo.

The chain combines TRBV7-7 with TRBJ2-5; tentative D call: TRBD2 (5 bases). CDR1 and CDR2 (germline): SSHAT, FNYEAQ (reference sequence). V dropped 5 bases and J dropped 0 bases, with 16 bases sitting between them. The CDR3 covers 16 residues. CDR3 sequence reads: CASSQLGGLYQETQYF. CDR3 nucleotides: TGTGCCAGCAGCCAGCTTGGAGGCCTGTACCAAGAGACCCAGTACTTC.

The V call is TRBV29-1, the J call TRBJ2-7; D is perhaps TRBD1 (6 bases). Trimming cost V 2 bases and J 1 base, with 9 bases left between them. Germline CDR1 SQVTM, CDR2 ANQGSEA. CDR3 size: 13 residues. Here the CDR3 DNA reads TGCAGCGTTGAACAGGACAGTTCCTACGAGCAGTACTTC. Translation gives CSVEQDSSYEQYF.

The chain uses TRBV4-2 and TRBJ2-7, with 11 nucleotides matching TRBD1. The CDR3 is 17 residues long. V was pared by 1 base and J by 7 bases, with 12 bases of the junction left unmatched. Looked up from germline, CDR1 is LGHNA and CDR2 is YNFKEQ. The CDR3 reads CASSQGVGQGATREQYF. The CDR3 nucleotides are TGTGCCAGCAGCCAAGGGGTCGGACAGGGGGCGACGAGGGAGCAGTACTTC.

The J gene is TRBJ2-2, the V gene TRBV7-2; D gene ambiguous. CDR1 SGHTA and CDR2 FQGNSA come from the germline V gene. With 5 bases removed from V and 0 bases from J, the gap between germline ends came to 4 bases. The CDR3 is made up of 13 amino acids. The CDR3, as DNA: TGTGCCAGCAGCGCTACGAACACCGGGGAGCTGTTTTTT. It translates to CASSATNTGELFF.

This chain uses TRBV28 with TRBJ2-7, with D perhaps TRBD1 (6 bases). The CDR3 length is 14 residues. Deletions cut 6 bases from V and 4 bases from J, with 16 bases between. Germline CDR1 MDHEN, CDR2 SYDVKM. In nucleotides, the CDR3 is TGTGCCAGCAGGCCCCCGGGACACCAGTACGAGCAGTACTTC. Amino acids: CASRPPGHQYEQYF. The whole variable domain, remainder taken from reference TRBV28 and TRBJ2-7, is DVKVTQSSRYLVKRTGEKVFLECVQDMDHENMFWYRQDPGLGLRLIYFSYDVKMKEKGDIPEGYSVSREKKERFSLILESASTNQTSMYLCASRPPGHQYEQYFGPGTRLTVT.

The gene calls are TRBV2 and TRBJ2-1, with 15 bases that match TRBD2. Germline assignment: CDR1 SNHLY and CDR2 FYNNEI. CDR3 length: 17 amino acids. The V and J ends lost 6 bases and 1 base, in that order; junction bases with no gene match: 4. CDR3 protein: CASRKGLAGGSYNEQFF. In nucleotides, the CDR3 is TGTGCCAGCAGAAAGGGACTAGCGGGAGGATCCTACAATGAGCAGTTCTTC.

The chain employs TRBV6-5 and TRBJ2-1; 10 bases are a match to TRBD1. This CDR3 is 13 amino acids long. Germline V gene lookup returns CDR1 MNHEY and CDR2 SVGAGI. The ends lost 5 bases at V and 14 bases at J; junction bases unmatched: 9. This CDR3 is CASSRPGQGREFF. In DNA, the CDR3 is TGTGCCAGCAGTCGGCCGGGACAGGGGAGGGAGTTCTTC.

The chain couples TRBV9 to TRBJ2-2, with D perhaps matching TRBD2 (6 bases). Germline CDR1 and CDR2: SGDLS and YYNGEE. This CDR3 region has 17 residues. V lost 5 bases and J 4 bases, leaving 21 bases between the germline ends. The CDR3 DNA follows: TGTGCCAGCAGTGGAGGGAGAACAGCCCGAGTCACCGGGGAGCTGTTTTTT. It translates to CASSGGRTARVTGELFF.

This clone appeared once. The chain carries TRBV4-1 and TRBJ2-2; 11 bases match TRBD2. V was pared by 0 bases and J by 3 bases, with 15 bases of the junction left unmatched. Germline CDR1 reads MGHRA; CDR2 reads YSYEKL. CDR3 length equals 21 residues. The CDR3 reads CASSQDRVIAGGPIHTGELFF. Here the CDR3 DNA reads TGCGCCAGCAGCCAAGACAGAGTGATAGCGGGAGGGCCGATACACACCGGGGAGCTGTTTTTT.

This chain uses TRBV7-6 with TRBJ2-7; tentative D call: TRBD2 (6 bases). V lost 1 base and J 4 bases, leaving 14 bases between the germline ends. Per the germline V gene, CDR1 is SGHVS and CDR2 is FNYEAQ. The CDR3 consists of 15 residues. DNA of the CDR3: TGTGCCAGCAGCTTAGAAATCGGGAGAACTTACGAGCAGTACTTC. The encoded protein is CASSLEIGRTYEQYF.